This section outlines one T cell receptor (beta chain) sequence together with its context. Germline CDR1 and CDR2: KGHSH and LQKENI. Trimming took 8 bases from V and 3 from J, leaving 11 bases between them. The CDR3 covers 13 residues. This entry belongs to a study of long-term antiretroviral therapy in people with HIV. An immunoSEQ assay, version v3.0, was performed at survey level. Sequenced by immunoSEQ multiplex PCR; TCRdb stores in-frame clones only, minus some. The repertoire consists of approximately 29,000 clones, with about three quarters occurring once and the leading ten covering about 9.3%.

This sample comprised unsorted PBMCs, obtained 1.5 years before starting antiretroviral therapy. This clonotype was sampled from a man between 18 and 29 years old with HIV. The V gene is TRBV18, the J gene TRBJ1-3, with D hard to call. The CDR3 is CASLGPDGNTIYF. The CDR3 DNA follows: TGTGCCAGCCTAGGCCCAGATGGAAACACCATATATTTT.